The 3 T cell receptor beta chains below all came from one sample that was sequenced in a study of blood T cell repertoires in COVID-19. Profiling relied on immunoSEQ multiplex PCR, and the TCRdb table lists in-frame clones only, not all of them. Of some 190,000 clones listed, roughly four fifths are singletons. Sequenced material: peripheral blood. The receptors originated from a woman of 80 years or more with COVID-19, enrolled during active disease.

V gene TRBV5-4 combines with J gene TRBJ2-2, with a possible D match to TRBD1 (6 bases). Germline V gene lookup returns CDR1 SGHNT and CDR2 YYREEE (reference sequence). The CDR3 sequence is 15 residues long. Trimming took off 0 bases at V and 4 bases at J, with 10 bases between the two ends. The CDR3 sequence: CASSLGGRFTGELFF. CDR3 DNA: TGTGCCAGCAGCTTGGGGGGGCGTTTCACCGGGGAGCTGTTTTTT.

This chain uses TRBV19 with TRBJ2-5; perhaps TRBD2 as D (6 bases). This CDR3 has 12 amino acids. CDR1 is LNHDA and CDR2 is SQIVND in the germline V gene (reference sequence). Trimming took off 4 bases at V and 12 bases at J, with 15 bases between the two ends. The DNA for the CDR3 is TGTGCCAGTAGTACGGGCGGGGCTCCTGAGTACTTC. Protein sequence: CASSTGGAPEYF.

The chain has TRBV15 and TRBJ2-5; 7 nucleotides align to TRBD2. V was clipped by 4 bases and J by 1 base; unmatched bases: 6. The CDR3 sequence is 15 residues long. Per the germline V gene, CDR1 is LNHNV and CDR2 is YYDKDF (reference sequence). The DNA for the CDR3 is TGTGCCACCAGCATGGAGCGGGGAGCCCAAGAGACCCAGTACTTC. Protein sequence: CATSMERGAQETQYF.